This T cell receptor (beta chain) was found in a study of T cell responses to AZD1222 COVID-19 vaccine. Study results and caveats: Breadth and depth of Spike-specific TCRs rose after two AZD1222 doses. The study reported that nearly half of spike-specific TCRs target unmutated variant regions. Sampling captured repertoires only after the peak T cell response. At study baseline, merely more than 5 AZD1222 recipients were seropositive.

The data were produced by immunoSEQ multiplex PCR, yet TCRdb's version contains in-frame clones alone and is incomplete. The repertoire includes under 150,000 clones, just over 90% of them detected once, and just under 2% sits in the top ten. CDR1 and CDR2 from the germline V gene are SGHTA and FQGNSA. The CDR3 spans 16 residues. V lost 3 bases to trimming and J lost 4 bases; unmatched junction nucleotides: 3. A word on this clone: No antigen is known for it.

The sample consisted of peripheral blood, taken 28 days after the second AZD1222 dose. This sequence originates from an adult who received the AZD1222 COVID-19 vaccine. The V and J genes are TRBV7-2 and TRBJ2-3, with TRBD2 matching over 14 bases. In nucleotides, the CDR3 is TGTGCCAGCAGCTTTAGACTAGCGGGAGGGCCAGATACGCAGTATTTT. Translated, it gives CASSFRLAGGPDTQYF.